What follows are 6 T cell receptor beta chains derived from one specimen sequenced in a study of T cells of healthy individuals. TCRdb reprocessed the 5' RACE reads via MiXCR and lists one record per CDR3 protein. The sample shows 40,000 to 60,000 distinct CDR3 sequences, about 15% of them seen only once. These receptors were collected from a human donor in good health.

This clonotype has more than one count but fewer than ten. The gene calls are TRBV21-1 and TRBJ2-3; TRBD1 was called by the table and not checked on the DNA. TRBV21-1 is tagged as a pseudogene. This CDR3 has 18 residues. The CDR3 loop reads CASSNRTRTGVHTDTQYF. As DNA, the CDR3 is TGTGCCAGCAGCAACCGAACCCGGACAGGGGTGCACACAGATACGCAGTATTTT.

This clonotype has more than one count but fewer than ten. Here the CDR3 reads CASSSTGYTNEQFF. In DNA form, the CDR3 reads TGTGCCAGCAGCTCGACAGGGTATACTAATGAGCAGTTCTTC. This chain joins TRBV5-6 and TRBJ2-1; 7 nucleotides line up with TRBD1. The CDR3 extends over 14 amino acids. From germline, CDR1 is SGHDT and CDR2 YYEEEE. The V and J ends lost 3 bases and 7 bases, in that order; junction bases with no gene match: 7.

This clonotype was counted at least ten times. This chain connects TRBV6-5 to TRBJ2-7, with unresolved D. The CDR3 totals 14 residues. In germline, CDR1 is MNHEY, CDR2 SVGAGI. The V end lost 2 bases, the J end lost 5 bases, and 13 bases lay between the germline ends. CDR3 nucleotides: TGTGCCAGCAGTTACGGGTCATCCGGCGACGAGCAGTACTTC. Its translation: CASSYGSSGDEQYF.

The DNA of the CDR3 is TGTGCCAGCAGCGTAGAGCCAGGGCGTATTAGCGGCTTCAATGAGCAGTTCTTC. Translation: CASSVEPGRISGFNEQFF. The rearrangement uses TRBV9 and TRBJ2-1; a possible D gene is TRBD2 (6 bases). The germline V gene encodes CDR1 SGDLS and CDR2 YYNGEE. This CDR3 is 18 amino acids long. V lost 0 bases and J 6 bases, leaving 22 bases between the germline ends.

V usage is TRBV11-2 and J usage is TRBJ2-5, with D possibly being TRBD1 (6 bases). Trimming took 5 bases from V and 4 from J, leaving 11 bases between them. This CDR3 comprises 13 residues. Germline V gene lookup returns CDR1 SGHAT and CDR2 FQNNGV. CDR3 protein: CASSRGQGETQYF. CDR3 DNA: TGTGCCAGCAGCCGGGGACAAGGAGAGACCCAGTACTTC.

This clonotype was seen many times. The rearrangement joins TRBV28 to TRBJ2-7; 11 bases are shared with TRBD2. Germline CDR1 reads MDHEN; CDR2 reads SYDVKM. J gave up 3 bases and V 7 bases, and 8 bases lay outside the gene matches. CDR3 size: 15 residues. CDR3 region: CASTMGLAALYEQYF. CDR3 bases: TGTGCCAGCACCATGGGACTAGCGGCCCTCTACGAGCAGTACTTC.